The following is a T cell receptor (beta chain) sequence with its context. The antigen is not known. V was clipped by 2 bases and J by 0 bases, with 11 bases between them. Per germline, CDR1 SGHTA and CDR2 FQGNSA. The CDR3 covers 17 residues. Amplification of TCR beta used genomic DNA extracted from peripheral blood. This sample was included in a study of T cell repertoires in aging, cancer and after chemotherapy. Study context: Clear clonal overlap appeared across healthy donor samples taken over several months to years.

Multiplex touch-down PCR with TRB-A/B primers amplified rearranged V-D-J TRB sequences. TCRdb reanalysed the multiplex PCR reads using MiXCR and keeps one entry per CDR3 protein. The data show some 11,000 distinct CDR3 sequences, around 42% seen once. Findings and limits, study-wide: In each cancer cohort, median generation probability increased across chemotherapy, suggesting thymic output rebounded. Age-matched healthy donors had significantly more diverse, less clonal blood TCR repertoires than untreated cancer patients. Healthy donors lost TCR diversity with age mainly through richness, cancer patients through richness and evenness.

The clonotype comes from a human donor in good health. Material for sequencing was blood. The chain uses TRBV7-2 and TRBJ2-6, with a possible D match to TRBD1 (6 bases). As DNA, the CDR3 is TGTGCCAGCAGCTTAACTACAGGGTCCTCTGGGGCCAACGTCCTGACTTTC. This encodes CASSLTTGSSGANVLTF.